This is a list of T cell receptor beta chains from one sample in a study of neurological immune-mediated disorders. In TCRdb, the 5' RACE reads were re-called with MiXCR into one record per CDR3 protein. The table records under 60,000 distinct CDR3 sequences, around 5.3% of them present only once. The specimen was CD4+ T cells from blood. These receptors came from a woman between 18 and 30 years old with multiple sclerosis. The CDR3 runs from the conserved cysteine through the conserved F or W. The D gene is left open where the match is weak. Clone size is given as once, few, many or a size class.

abundance: few
d_gene: NA
v_gene: TRBV5-5
j_gene: TRBJ1-1
CDR3aa: CASSLSGGNTEAFF
CDR3nt: TGTGCCAGCAGCCTTTCGGGGGGTAACACTGAAGCTTTCTTT

abundance: many
d_gene: TRBD2
v_gene: TRBV5-1
j_gene: TRBJ2-3
CDR3aa: CASSSGRTSGTDTQYF
CDR3nt: TGCGCCAGCAGCTCCGGGAGGACTAGCGGCACAGATACGCAGTATTTT

abundance: few
d_gene: NA
v_gene: TRBV11-2
j_gene: TRBJ2-7
CDR3aa: CASSLQGYEQYF
CDR3nt: TGTGCCAGCAGCTTACAGGGGTACGAGCAGTACTTC

abundance: many
d_gene: NA
v_gene: TRBV13
j_gene: TRBJ1-2
CDR3aa: CASSLEDESSYGYTF
CDR3nt: TGTGCCAGCAGCTTAGAAGATGAGTCGAGCTATGGCTACACCTTC

abundance: many
d_gene: NA
v_gene: TRBV5-1
j_gene: TRBJ1-1
CDR3aa: CASSLIWQNTEAFF
CDR3nt: TGCGCCAGCAGCCTAATCTGGCAGAACACTGAAGCTTTCTTT

abundance: many
d_gene: NA
v_gene: TRBV12-3/TRBV12-4
j_gene: TRBJ1-4
CDR3aa: CASRKRVGEKLFF
CDR3nt: TGTGCCAGCAGGAAGCGGGTTGGCGAAAAACTGTTTTTT

abundance: many
d_gene: TRBD1
v_gene: TRBV18
j_gene: TRBJ1-5
CDR3aa: CASSPLGQRNQPQHF
CDR3nt: TGTGCCAGCTCACCATTGGGACAGCGCAATCAGCCCCAGCATTTT

abundance: many
d_gene: NA
v_gene: TRBV24-1
j_gene: TRBJ2-1
CDR3aa: CATSEPPGRSSYNEQFF
CDR3nt: TGTGCCACCAGTGAGCCCCCCGGGCGAAGCTCCTACAATGAGCAGTTCTTC

abundance: many
d_gene: TRBD2
v_gene: TRBV12-3/TRBV12-4
j_gene: TRBJ2-1
CDR3aa: CASSWTSGMSRDNEQFF
CDR3nt: TGTGCCAGCAGCTGGACTAGCGGGATGTCTAGGGACAATGAGCAGTTCTTC

abundance: many
d_gene: TRBD1
v_gene: TRBV20-1
j_gene: TRBJ2-7
CDR3aa: CSALRDSSYEQYF
CDR3nt: TGCAGTGCTCTCCGGGACAGCTCCTACGAGCAGTACTTC